The sequence of this T cell receptor beta chain was determined in a study of ipilimumab plus nivolumab after autologous stem cell transplantation (dated by TCRdb to 2020 to 2023). Regarding the study in general: A median of roughly 5 ipilimumab doses and fewer than 10 nivolumab doses was received by trial patients. Primary refractory and relapsed disease were included in the DLBCL cohort, with 18-month progression-free survival of 85.7% and 28.6%, respectively. Patients with high-risk diffuse large B cell lymphoma, mature T cell lymphoma, or multiple myeloma undergoing autologous transplant were enrolled in the trial. The intent-to-treat population of the trial was made up of some 36 patients.

Study-level results and caveats: The authors stated that profiles of the T cell receptor repertoire, regulatory T cell phenotype and gut microbiota provided a biologic rationale for studying this approach further. The authors concluded that combined checkpoint inhibition appeared tolerable when used as consolidation after transplant.

The library was prepared using the immunoSEQ multiplex PCR assay. As stored in TCRdb, this immuneACCESS dataset retains in-frame rearrangements with V and J assigned. A fraction of the clones does not appear; measured against another copy, unresolved V genes explain less than half of the discrepancy, and the remainder lacks a known reason. Within this sample are about 17,000 clones, with more than 65% of them counted one time only. The ten most abundant clones make up about a tenth of the sample. As regards this clone: Its antigen target is currently unknown. Nothing much larger sits one base from this clone, and base qualities are not available.

V loses 6 bases, J loses 4 bases, and the germline ends lie 12 bases apart. The germline V gene (reference sequence) sets CDR1 to SEHNR and CDR2 to FQNEAQ. The CDR3 has 13 amino acids, counting the end cysteine and phenylalanine. CDR3 DNA only is kept here, 39 bases in frame from base 1. Starting 14 to 28 days after the autologous transplant, patients began checkpoint therapy, which included ipilimumab at 1 mg/kg intravenously on day 1 of selected weeks. Patients received nivolumab at 3 mg/kg intravenously on day 1 of weeks 1, 4, 7, 10, and every two weeks through week 26. This was a Phase Ib clinical trial that tested ipilimumab plus nivolumab, given as combined checkpoint inhibition, for consolidation following autologous stem cell transplantation.

This sample comprised PBMCs, obtained in a trial of ipilimumab plus nivolumab as post-transplant consolidation. The sequence links TRBV7-9 to TRBJ2-5, with the D gene not clear enough to name. The sequence derives from a male donor with diffuse large B-cell lymphoma. The nucleotides are TGTGCCAGCAGGCTAAGTGGGGTAGAGACCCAGTACTTC. Protein translation: CASRLSGVETQYF.